Listed below are T cell receptor beta chains from one sample, sequenced in a study of T cells expressing NK-cell markers. Reanalyzing the 5' RACE reads, TCRdb keeps one entry per CDR3 protein, without DNA. This sample lists about 260,000 distinct CDR3 sequences; its ten largest clones have around 0.4%. The sample comprised blood T cells: a sorted CD56 or NKG2C T cell subset, CD4+ or CD8+ T cells, or bulk PBMC T cells (not recorded which). These receptors originate from a man younger than 30 in good health. Both conserved end residues are part of each CDR3. The order of the fields is V gene, J gene, CDR3 protein.

TRBV7-9	TRBJ2-7	CASSAGWASGRNEQYF
TRBV7-2	TRBJ2-3	CASSLRGLAGPTDTQYF
TRBV20-1	TRBJ2-1	CSAPKGQSSYNEQFF
TRBV12-5	TRBJ2-1	CASGPVGRNEQFF
TRBV29-1	TRBJ1-4	CSVAKGTAGREKLFF
TRBV28	TRBJ2-7	CASSSETHEQYF
TRBV20-1	TRBJ2-1	CSARRLAGGFEQFF
TRBV2	TRBJ1-1	CASFAGLWSVNTEAFF
TRBV28	TRBJ2-3	CASRDSPSDTQYF
TRBV5-1	TRBJ2-1	CASSLSASGRADEQFF
TRBV25-1	TRBJ1-2	CASSESAWDWTADYNYGYTF
TRBV5-1	TRBJ1-1	CASSLLSDTEAFF
TRBV5-6	TRBJ1-3	CASSRWGISGNTIYF
TRBV27	TRBJ2-6	CASSARQNSGANVLTF
TRBV11-3	TRBJ2-1	CASRTSGTDNEQFF
TRBV11-2	TRBJ2-3	CASSPRSGDGYLRDTQYF
TRBV10-3	TRBJ1-1	CAISESGIEAFF
TRBV12-3/TRBV12-4	TRBJ2-5	CASSLASGGETQYF
TRBV20-1	TRBJ2-5	CSPQGQQETQYF
TRBV11-2	TRBJ2-5	CASSLIGQGALGGETQYF